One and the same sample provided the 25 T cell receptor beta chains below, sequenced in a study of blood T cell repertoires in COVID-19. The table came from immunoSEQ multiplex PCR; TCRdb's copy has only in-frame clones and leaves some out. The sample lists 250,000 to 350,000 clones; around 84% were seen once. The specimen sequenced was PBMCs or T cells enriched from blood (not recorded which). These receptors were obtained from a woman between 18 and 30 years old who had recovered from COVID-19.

The CDR3 bases are TGCGCCAGCAGCCCAGAGGCGGGAGGACCCGAAGATACGCAGTATTTT. Protein: CASSPEAGGPEDTQYF. This chain joins TRBV5-1 and TRBJ2-3, with 8 nucleotides matching TRBD2. The CDR3 has 16 residues. The V gene's germline CDR1 is SGHRS and CDR2 YFSETQ. The ends lost 4 bases at V and 5 bases at J; junction bases unmatched: 12.

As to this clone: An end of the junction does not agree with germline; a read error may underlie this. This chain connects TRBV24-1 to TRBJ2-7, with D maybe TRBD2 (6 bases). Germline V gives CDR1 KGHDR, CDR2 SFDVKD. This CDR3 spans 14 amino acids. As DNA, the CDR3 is TGTGCCACCAGTGATTTGGGGGACTCCAACGAGCAGTACTTC. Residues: CATSDLGDSNEQYF.

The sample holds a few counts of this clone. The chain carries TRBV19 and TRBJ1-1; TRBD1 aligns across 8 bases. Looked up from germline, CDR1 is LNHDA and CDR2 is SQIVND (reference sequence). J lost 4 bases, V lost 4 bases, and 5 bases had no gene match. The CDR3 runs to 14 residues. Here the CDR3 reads CASSKMDRATEAFF. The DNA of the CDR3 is TGTGCCAGTAGTAAAATGGACAGGGCCACTGAAGCTTTCTTT.

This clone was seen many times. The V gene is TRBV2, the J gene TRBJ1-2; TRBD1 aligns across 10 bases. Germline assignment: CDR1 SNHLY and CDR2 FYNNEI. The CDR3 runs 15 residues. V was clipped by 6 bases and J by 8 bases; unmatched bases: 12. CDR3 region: CASRIQTGGLGGYTF. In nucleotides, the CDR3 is TGTGCCAGCAGAATTCAGACAGGGGGCCTGGGGGGCTACACCTTC.

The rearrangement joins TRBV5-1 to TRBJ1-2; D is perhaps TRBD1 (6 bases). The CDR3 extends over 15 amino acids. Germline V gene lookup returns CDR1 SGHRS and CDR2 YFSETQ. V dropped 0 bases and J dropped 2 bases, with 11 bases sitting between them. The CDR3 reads CASSLVAGANYGYTF. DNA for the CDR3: TGCGCCAGCAGCTTGGTGGCAGGGGCCAACTATGGCTACACCTTC.

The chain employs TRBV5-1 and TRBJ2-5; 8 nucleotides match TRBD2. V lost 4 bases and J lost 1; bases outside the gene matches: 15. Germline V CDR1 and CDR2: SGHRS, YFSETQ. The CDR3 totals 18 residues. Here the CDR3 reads CASSLSSFSGEFQETQYF. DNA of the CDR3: TGCGCCAGCAGCCTCTCCTCCTTTAGCGGGGAGTTCCAAGAGACCCAGTACTTC.

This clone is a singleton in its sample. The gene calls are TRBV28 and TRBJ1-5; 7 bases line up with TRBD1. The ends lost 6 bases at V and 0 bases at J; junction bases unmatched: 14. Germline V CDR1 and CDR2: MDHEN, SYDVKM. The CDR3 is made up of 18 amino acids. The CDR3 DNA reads TGTGCCAGCAGCCCCCCCCAGGGGGGTGGCTATAGCAATCAGCCCCAGCATTTT. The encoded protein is CASSPPQGGGYSNQPQHF.

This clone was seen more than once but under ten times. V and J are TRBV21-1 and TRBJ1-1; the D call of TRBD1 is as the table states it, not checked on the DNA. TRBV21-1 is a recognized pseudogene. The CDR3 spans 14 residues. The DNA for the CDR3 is TGTGCCAGCAGCCCGGACAGACCAAACACTGAAGCTTTCTTT. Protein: CASSPDRPNTEAFF.

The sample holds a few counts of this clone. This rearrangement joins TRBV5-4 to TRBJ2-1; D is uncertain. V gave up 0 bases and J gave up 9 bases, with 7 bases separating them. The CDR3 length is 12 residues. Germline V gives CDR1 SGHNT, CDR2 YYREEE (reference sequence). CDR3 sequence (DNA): TGTGCCAGCAGCTTGGCGTTCCGTGAGCAGTTCTTC. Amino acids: CASSLAFREQFF.

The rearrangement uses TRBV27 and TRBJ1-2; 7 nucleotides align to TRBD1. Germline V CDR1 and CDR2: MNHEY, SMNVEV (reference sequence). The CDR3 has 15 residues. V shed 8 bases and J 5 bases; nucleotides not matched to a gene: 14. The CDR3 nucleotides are TGTGCCAGCGGTCGAGTGAGGGGGCAAGGGTATGGCTACACCTTC. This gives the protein CASGRVRGQGYGYTF.

DNA of the CDR3: TGCGCCAGCAGCCCGCTAGCGGGAGAGGGGGAGACCCAGTACTTC. It is translated as CASSPLAGEGETQYF. The chain uses TRBV5-1 and TRBJ2-5, with 10 bases matching TRBD2. Germline loops: CDR1 SGHRS, CDR2 YFSETQ. The CDR3 totals 15 residues. V was clipped by 4 bases and J by 5 bases; unmatched bases: 8.

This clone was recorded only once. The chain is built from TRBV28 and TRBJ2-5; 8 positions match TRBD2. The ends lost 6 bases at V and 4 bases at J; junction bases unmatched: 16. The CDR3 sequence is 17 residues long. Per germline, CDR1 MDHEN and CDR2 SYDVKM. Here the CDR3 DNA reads TGTGCCAGCAGGACAGCGGCGGCGGGGCTAGCGGGAGAGACCCAGTACTTC. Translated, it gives CASRTAAAGLAGETQYF.

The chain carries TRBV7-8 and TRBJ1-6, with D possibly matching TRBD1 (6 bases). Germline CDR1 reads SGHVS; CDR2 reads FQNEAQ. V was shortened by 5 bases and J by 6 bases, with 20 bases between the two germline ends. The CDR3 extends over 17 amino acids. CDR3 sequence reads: CASSDKTGWVSNSPLHF. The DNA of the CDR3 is TGTGCCAGCAGCGACAAGACAGGCTGGGTATCTAATTCACCCCTCCACTTT.

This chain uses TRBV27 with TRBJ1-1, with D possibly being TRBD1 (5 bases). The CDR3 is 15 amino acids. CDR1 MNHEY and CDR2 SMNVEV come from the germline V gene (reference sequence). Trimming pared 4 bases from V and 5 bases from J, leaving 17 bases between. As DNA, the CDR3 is TGTGCCAGCAGTTCGCCGTTACGGGGGGTAACTGAAGCTTTCTTT. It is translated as CASSSPLRGVTEAFF.

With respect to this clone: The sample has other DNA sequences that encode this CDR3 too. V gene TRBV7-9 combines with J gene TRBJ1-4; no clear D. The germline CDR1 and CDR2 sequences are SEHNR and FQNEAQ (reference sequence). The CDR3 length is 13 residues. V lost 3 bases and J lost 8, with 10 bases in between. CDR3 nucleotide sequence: TGTGCCAGCAGCTTTACTGGCGGGGAAAAACTGTTTTTT. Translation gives CASSFTGGEKLFF.

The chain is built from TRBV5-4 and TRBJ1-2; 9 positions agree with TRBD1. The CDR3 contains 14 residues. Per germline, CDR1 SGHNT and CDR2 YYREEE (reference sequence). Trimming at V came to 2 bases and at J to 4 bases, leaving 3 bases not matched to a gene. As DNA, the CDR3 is TGTGCCAGCAGCTTTGGACAGGGGAGCTATGGCTACACCTTC. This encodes CASSFGQGSYGYTF.

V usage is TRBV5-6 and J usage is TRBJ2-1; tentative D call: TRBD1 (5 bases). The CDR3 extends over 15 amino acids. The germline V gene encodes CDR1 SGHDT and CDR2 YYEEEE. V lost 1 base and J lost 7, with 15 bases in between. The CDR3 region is CASSLQGRPENEQFF. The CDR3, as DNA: TGTGCCAGCAGCTTGCAGGGTAGGCCGGAGAATGAGCAGTTCTTC.

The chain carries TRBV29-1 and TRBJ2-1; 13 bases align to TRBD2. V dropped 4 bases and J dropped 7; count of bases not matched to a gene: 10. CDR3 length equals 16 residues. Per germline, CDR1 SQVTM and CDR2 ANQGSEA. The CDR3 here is CSVVPWTSGSRNEQFF. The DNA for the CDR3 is TGCAGCGTTGTCCCCTGGACTAGCGGGAGCCGGAATGAGCAGTTCTTC.

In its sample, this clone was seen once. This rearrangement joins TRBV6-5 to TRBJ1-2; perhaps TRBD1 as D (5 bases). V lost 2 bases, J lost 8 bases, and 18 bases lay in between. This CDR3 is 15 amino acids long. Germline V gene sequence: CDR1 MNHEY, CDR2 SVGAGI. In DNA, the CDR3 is TGTGCCAGCAGTTACCAAGGGAGGGGAGTTAAGGGCTACACCTTC. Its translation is CASSYQGRGVKGYTF.

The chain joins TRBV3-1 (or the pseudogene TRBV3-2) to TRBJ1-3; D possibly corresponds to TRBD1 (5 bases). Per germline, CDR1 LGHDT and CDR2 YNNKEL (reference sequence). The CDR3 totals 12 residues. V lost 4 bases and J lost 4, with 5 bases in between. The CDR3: CASSRQGNTIYF. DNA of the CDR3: TGTGCCAGCAGCCGACAGGGAAACACCATATATTTT.

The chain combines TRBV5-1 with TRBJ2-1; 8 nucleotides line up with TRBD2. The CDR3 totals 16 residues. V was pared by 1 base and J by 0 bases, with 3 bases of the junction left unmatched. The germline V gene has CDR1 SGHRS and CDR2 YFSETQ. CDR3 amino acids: CASSLLAGSSYNEQFF. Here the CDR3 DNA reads TGCGCCAGCAGCTTGTTAGCGGGAAGCTCCTACAATGAGCAGTTCTTC. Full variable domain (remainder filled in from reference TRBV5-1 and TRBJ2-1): KAGVTQTPRYLIKTRGQQVTLSCSPISGHRSVSWYQQTPGQGLQFLFEYFSETQRNKGNFPGRFSGRQFSNSRSEMNVSTLELGDSALYLCASSLLAGSSYNEQFFGPGTRLTVL.

CDR3 in amino acids: CASTESGGPNYGYTF. CDR3 DNA sequence: TGTGCCAGCACCGAATCAGGGGGGCCTAACTATGGCTACACCTTC. The chain employs TRBV6-5 and TRBJ1-2; 7 nucleotides line up with TRBD1. Germline V gene lookup returns CDR1 MNHEY and CDR2 SVGAGI. The ends lost 7 bases at V and 0 bases at J; junction bases unmatched: 8. The CDR3 extends over 15 amino acids.

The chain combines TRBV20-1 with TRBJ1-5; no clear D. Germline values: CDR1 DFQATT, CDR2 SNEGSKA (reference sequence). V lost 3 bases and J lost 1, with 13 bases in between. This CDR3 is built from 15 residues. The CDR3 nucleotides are TGCAGTGCTAGTCGGAGCGGCCAGAGCAATCAGCCCCAGCATTTT. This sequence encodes CSASRSGQSNQPQHF.

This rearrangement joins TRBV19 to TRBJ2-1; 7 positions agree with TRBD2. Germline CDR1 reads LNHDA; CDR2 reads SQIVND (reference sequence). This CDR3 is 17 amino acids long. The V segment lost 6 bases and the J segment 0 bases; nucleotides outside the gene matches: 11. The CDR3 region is CASSNMTSLHSYNEQFF. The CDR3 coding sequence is TGTGCCAGTAGCAATATGACTAGCCTTCACTCCTACAATGAGCAGTTCTTC.

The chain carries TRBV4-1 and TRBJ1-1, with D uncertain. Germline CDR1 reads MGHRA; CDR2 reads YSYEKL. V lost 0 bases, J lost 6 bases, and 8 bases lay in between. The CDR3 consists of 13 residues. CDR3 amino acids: CASSQEPEAEAFF. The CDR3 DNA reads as TGCGCCAGCAGCCAAGAGCCGGAGGCTGAAGCTTTCTTT.